This T cell receptor beta chain was captured by sequencing in a study of naive and memory T cell subsets. Study results and caveats: Diversity fell and Gini index rose from naive through CM, EM, EMRA.

Germline lookup yields CDR1 MNHNY and CDR2 SVGAGI (reference sequence). The V end lost 4 bases, the J end lost 8 bases, and 17 bases lay between the germline ends. The CDR3 loop spans 15 amino acids. This clonotype was observed at least ten times. The antigen is undetermined. An equimolar mix of two oligonucleotides served as the beta constant-region primer for TRBC1 and TRBC2. TCRdb reprocessed the UMI-ligation and nested PCR reads via MiXCR and lists one record per CDR3 protein. Among around 35,000 distinct CDR3 sequences listed, 13% were seen once. The sequencing sample was made of effector memory CD4+ T cells from blood. Regarding subset: effector memory, CD45RA- CD27-. This TCR came from a human donor in good health. The chain links TRBV6-6 to TRBJ1-4, with D uncertain. Here the CDR3 reads CASSSTFGGKEKLFF. Written as DNA, the CDR3 is TGTGCCAGCAGTTCCACGTTCGGAGGGAAGGAAAAACTGTTTTTT.